This is a list of T cell receptor beta chains from one sample in a study of patients and donors after allogeneic stem cell transplantation. MiXCR, applied by TCRdb to the RT-PCR reads, yields one record per CDR3 protein. The sample carries hundreds of thousands of distinct CDR3 sequences, around 15% recorded once. The specimen was blood, either unsorted or a sorted T cell fraction (not recorded which). The receptors derive from a human donor who was either an allogeneic HSCT recipient or a stem cell or donor lymphocyte infusion donor (not recorded which). It is not recorded whose cells these are; they may come from a transplant donor. The CDR3 runs from the conserved cysteine through the conserved F or W. D genes are given only for firm matches. Size tells how often a clone was seen (once, few, many) or the class of an expanded clone, and some rows leave it out.

CDR3 DNA	CDR3 protein	D gene	clone size	V gene	J gene
TGTGCCAGCAGTTCCGACTTTACAGGGGATGCTTTCTTT	CASSSDFTGDAFF	TRBD1	few	TRBV12-3/TRBV12-4	TRBJ1-1
TGTGCCATCGGGACAGCCAAAAACATTCAGTACTTC	CAIGTAKNIQYF	.	few	TRBV10-3	TRBJ2-4
TGTGCCAGCAGGAAAGTGGCGCAGCCCCAGCATTTT	CASRKVAQPQHF	.	many	TRBV12-3/TRBV12-4	TRBJ1-5
TGCAGCGTTGATGGTGGGACAGATACGCAGTATTTT	CSVDGGTDTQYF	.	.	TRBV29-1	TRBJ2-3
TGTGCCACCAGCAGAGGGAAAAGGACAGGGGGCCTTTATGGCTACACCTTC	CATSRGKRTGGLYGYTF	TRBD1	few	TRBV15	TRBJ1-2
TGTGCCAGCAGTTATCATGAGGGGATGTACGAGCAGTACTTC	CASSYHEGMYEQYF	.	.	TRBV6-5	TRBJ2-7
TGTGCCAGCAGTCCCCCCCCGGGACAGGGCCCCTATGGCTACACCTTC	CASSPPPGQGPYGYTF	TRBD1	few	TRBV27	TRBJ1-2
TGTGCCAGCAGTCCCGCACTAGCAGGCGGGGAGCTGTTTTTT	CASSPALAGGELFF	.	.	TRBV6-4	TRBJ2-2
TGTGCCAGCAAACCCCGTGGAGGACTGAACACTGAAGCTTTCTTT	CASKPRGGLNTEAFF	.	.	TRBV7-3	TRBJ1-1
TGCGCCAGCAGCCAATCTTCGACTAGCGGGAGTTACAATGAGCAGTTCTTC	CASSQSSTSGSYNEQFF	TRBD2	many	TRBV4-1	TRBJ2-1